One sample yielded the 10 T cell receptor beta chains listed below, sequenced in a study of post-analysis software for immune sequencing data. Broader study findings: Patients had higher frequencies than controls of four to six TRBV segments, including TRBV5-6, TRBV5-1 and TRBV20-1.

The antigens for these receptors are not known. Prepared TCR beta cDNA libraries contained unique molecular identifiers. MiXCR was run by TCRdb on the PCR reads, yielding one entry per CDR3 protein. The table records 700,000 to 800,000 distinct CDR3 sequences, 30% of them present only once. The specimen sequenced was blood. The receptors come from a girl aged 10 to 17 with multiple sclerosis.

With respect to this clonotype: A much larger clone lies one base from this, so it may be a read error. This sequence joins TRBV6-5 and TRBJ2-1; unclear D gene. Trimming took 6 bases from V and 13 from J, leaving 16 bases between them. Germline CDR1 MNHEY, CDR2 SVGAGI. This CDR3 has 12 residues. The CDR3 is CASSNSMETQFF. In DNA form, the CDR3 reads TGTGCCAGCAGCAACTCTATGGAGACCCAGTTCTTC.

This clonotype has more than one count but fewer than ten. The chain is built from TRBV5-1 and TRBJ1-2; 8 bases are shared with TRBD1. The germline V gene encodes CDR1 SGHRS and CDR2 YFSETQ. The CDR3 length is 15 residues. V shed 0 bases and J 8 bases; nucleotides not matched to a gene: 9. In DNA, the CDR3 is TGCGCCAGCAGCTTGGATGGGCGGACAGGGAGCGGCTACACCTTC. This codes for CASSLDGRTGSGYTF.

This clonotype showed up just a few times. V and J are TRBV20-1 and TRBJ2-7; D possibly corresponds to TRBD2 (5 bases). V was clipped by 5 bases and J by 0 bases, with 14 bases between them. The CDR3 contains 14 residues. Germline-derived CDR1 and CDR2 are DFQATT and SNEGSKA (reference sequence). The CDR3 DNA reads TGCAGTGCTCGGCGGGCCATAAGCTCCTACGAGCAGTACTTC. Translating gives CSARRAISSYEQYF.

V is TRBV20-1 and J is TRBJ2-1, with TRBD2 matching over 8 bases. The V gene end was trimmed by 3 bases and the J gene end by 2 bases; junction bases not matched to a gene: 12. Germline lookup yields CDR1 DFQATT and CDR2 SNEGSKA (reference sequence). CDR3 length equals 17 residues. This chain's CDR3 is CSASLREGEKTYNEQFF. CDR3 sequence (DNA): TGCAGTGCTAGCCTCCGGGAGGGGGAGAAGACCTACAATGAGCAGTTCTTC.

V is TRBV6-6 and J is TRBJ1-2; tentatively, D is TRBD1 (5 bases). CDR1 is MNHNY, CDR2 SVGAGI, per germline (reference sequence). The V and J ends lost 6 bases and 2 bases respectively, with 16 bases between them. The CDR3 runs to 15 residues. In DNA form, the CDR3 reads TGTGCCAGCAGCCAAAAGTTGGACACGAACTATGGCTACACCTTC. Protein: CASSQKLDTNYGYTF.

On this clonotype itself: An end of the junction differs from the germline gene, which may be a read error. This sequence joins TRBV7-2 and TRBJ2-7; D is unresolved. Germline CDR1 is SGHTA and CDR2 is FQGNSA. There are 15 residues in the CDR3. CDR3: CASSLVIRARDERYF. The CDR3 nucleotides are TGTGCCAGCAGCTTAGTTATTAGGGCTAGAGACGAGCGGTACTTC.

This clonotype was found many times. The CDR3 loop reads CASSQEGSSNYGYTF. The DNA for the CDR3 is TGCGCCAGCAGCCAAGAGGGCAGTTCCAACTATGGCTACACCTTC. V is TRBV4-1 and J is TRBJ1-2; D remains unclear. The CDR3 has 15 residues. V lost 0 bases to trimming and J lost 2 bases, with 10 bases between them. Germline loops: CDR1 MGHRA, CDR2 YSYEKL.

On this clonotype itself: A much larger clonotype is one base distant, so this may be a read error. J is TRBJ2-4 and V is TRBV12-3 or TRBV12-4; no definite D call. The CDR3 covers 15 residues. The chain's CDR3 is CASSFHSLAKNIRYF. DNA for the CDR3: TGTGCCAGCAGTTTTCACTCCTTAGCCAAAAACATTCGGTACTTC.

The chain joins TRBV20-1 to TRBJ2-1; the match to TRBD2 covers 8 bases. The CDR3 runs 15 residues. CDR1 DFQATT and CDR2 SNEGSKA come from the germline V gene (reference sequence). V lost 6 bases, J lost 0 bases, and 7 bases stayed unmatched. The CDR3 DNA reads TGCAGTGCGCAGCGGGGGCGACGCTCCTACAATGAGCAGTTCTTC. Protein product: CSAQRGRRSYNEQFF.

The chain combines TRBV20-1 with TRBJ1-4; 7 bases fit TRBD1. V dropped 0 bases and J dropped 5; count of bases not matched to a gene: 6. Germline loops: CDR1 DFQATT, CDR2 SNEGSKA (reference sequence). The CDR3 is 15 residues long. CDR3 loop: CSARDRRDSNEKLFF. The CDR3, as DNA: TGCAGTGCTAGAGATCGGAGGGACAGCAATGAAAAACTGTTTTTT.